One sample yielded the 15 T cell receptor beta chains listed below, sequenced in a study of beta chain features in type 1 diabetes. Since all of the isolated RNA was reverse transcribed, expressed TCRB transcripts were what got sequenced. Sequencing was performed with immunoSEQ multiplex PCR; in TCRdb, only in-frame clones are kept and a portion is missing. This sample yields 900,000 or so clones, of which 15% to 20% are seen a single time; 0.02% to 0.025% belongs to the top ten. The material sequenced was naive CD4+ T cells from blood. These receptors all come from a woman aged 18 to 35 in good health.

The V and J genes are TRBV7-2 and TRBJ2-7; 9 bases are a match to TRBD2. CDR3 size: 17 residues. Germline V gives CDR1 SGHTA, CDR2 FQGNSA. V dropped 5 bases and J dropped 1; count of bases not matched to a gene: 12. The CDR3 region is CASSRASGTRLSYEQYF. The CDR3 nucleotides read TGTGCCAGCAGCCGAGCTAGCGGGACGAGGCTGTCCTACGAGCAGTACTTC.

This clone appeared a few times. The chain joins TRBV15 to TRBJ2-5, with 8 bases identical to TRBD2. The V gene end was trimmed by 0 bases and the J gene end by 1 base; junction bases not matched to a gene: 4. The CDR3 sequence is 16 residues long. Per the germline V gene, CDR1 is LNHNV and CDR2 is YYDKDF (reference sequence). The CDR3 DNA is TGTGCCACCAGCAGAGATCGAGCGGGGGCCCAAGAGACCCAGTACTTC. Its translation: CATSRDRAGAQETQYF. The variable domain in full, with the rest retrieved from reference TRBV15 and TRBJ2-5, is DAMVIQNPRYQVTQFGKPVTLSCSQTLNHNVMYWYQQKSSQAPKLLFHYYDKDFNNEADTPDNFQSRRPNTSFCFLDIRSPGLGDTAMYLCATSRDRAGAQETQYFGPGTRLLVL.

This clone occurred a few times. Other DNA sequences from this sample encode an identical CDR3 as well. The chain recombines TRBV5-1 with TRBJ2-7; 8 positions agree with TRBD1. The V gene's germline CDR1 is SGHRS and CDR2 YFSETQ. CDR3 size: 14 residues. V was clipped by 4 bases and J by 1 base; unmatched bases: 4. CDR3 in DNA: TGCGCCAGCAGCCCCCGGACAGGGTCCTACGAGCAGTACTTC. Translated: CASSPRTGSYEQYF.

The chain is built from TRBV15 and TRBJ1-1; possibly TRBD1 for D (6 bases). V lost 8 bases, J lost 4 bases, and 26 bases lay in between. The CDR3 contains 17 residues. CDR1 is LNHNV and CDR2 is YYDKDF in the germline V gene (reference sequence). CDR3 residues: CATSVGSRGPRVTEAFF. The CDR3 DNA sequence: TGTGCCACCTCAGTGGGCTCCAGGGGCCCGCGGGTCACTGAAGCTTTCTTT.

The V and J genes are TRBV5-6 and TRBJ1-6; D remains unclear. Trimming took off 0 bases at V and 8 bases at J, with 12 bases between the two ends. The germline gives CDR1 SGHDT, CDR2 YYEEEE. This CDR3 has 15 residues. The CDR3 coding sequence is TGTGCCAGCAGCTTGGCCCCGGATCGATATTCACCCCTCCACTTT. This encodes CASSLAPDRYSPLHF. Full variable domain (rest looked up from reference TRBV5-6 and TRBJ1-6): DAGVTQSPTHLIKTRGQQVTLRCSPKSGHDTVSWYQQALGQGPQFIFQYYEEEERQRGNFPDRFSGHQFPNYSSELNVNALLLGDSALYLCASSLAPDRYSPLHFGNGTRLTVT.

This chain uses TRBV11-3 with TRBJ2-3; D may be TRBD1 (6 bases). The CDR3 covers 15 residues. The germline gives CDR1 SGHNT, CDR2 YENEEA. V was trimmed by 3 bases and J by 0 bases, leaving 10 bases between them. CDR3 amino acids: CASSFMGASTDTQYF. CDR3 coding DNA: TGTGCCAGCAGCTTCATGGGGGCTAGCACAGATACGCAGTATTTT.

The CDR3 spells CASSLLGQRTDTQYF. The DNA of the CDR3 is TGCGCCAGCAGCTTGTTGGGACAGAGGACAGATACGCAGTATTTT. V gene TRBV5-1 combines with J gene TRBJ2-3; 7 bases align to TRBD1. This CDR3 region has 15 residues. V lost 1 base to trimming and J lost 3 bases; unmatched junction nucleotides: 5. Looked up from germline, CDR1 is SGHRS and CDR2 is YFSETQ.

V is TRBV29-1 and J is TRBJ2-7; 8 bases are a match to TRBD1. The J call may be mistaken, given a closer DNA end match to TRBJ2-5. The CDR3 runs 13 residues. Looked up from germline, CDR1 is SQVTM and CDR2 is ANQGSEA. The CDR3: CSFDRGLGETQYF. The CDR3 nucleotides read TGCAGCTTCGACAGGGGCCTTGGGGAGACCCAGTACTTC.

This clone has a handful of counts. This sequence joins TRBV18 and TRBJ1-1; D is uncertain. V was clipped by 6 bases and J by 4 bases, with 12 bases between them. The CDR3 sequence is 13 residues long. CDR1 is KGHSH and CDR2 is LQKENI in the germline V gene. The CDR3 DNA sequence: TGTGCCAGCTCGGCCGGGATTGGCACTGAAGCTTTCTTT. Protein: CASSAGIGTEAFF.

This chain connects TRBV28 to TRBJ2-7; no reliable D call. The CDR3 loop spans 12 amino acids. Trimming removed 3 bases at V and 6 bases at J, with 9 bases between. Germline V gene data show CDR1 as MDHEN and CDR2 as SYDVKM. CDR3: CASSFSVREQYF. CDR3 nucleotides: TGTGCCAGCAGTTTTAGTGTACGCGAGCAGTACTTC.

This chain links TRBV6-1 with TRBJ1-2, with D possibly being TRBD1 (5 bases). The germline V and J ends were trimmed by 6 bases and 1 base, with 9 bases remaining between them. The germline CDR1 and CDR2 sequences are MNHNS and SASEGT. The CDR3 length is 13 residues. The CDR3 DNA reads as TGTGCCAGCAGGACAGACGGTAACTATGGCTACACCTTC. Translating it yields CASRTDGNYGYTF.

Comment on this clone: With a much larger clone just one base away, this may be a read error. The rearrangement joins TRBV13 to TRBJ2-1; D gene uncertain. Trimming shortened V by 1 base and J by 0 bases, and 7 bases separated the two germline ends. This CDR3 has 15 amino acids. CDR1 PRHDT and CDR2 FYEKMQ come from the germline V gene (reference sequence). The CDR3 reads CASSLVQSSYNEQFF. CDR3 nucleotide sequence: TGTGCCAGCAGCTTAGTACAGAGCTCCTACAATGAGCAGTTCTTC.

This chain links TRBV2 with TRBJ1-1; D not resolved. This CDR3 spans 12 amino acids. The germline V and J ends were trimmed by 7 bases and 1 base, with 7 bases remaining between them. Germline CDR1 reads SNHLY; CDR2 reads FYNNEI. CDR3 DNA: TGTGCCAGCAAATTGGGGAACACTGAAGCTTTCTTT. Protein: CASKLGNTEAFF.

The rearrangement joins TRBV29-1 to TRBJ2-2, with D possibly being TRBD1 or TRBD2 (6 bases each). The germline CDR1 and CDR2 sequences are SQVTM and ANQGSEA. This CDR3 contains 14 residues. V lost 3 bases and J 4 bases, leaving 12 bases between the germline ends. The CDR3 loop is CSVDLRGATGELFF. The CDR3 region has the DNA TGCAGCGTTGATTTAAGGGGGGCCACCGGGGAGCTGTTTTTT.

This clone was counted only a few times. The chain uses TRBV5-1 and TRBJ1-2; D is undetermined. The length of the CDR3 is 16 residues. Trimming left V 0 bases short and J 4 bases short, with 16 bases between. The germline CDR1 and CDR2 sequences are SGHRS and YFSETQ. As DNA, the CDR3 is TGCGCCAGCAGCTTGGGCGGACGGACTGTGGGCTATGGCTACACCTTC. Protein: CASSLGGRTVGYGYTF. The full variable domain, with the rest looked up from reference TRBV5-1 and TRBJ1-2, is KAGVTQTPRYLIKTRGQQVTLSCSPISGHRSVSWYQQTPGQGLQFLFEYFSETQRNKGNFPGRFSGRQFSNSRSEMNVSTLELGDSALYLCASSLGGRTVGYGYTFGSGTRLTVV.